Below, 19 T cell receptor beta chains from the same sample are listed, as sequenced in a study of T cells in localized non-small cell lung cancer. Here immunoSEQ multiplex PCR was the method, and the copy in TCRdb shows in-frame clones only, minus some. The sample has around 67,000 clones; around 90% are singletons. The source material was peripheral blood, sampled before any cancer treatment. The receptors come from a woman aged 40 to 75 with stage I lung adenocarcinoma.

The chain carries TRBV10-3 and TRBJ2-4, with D uncertain. The CDR3 totals 11 residues. Germline CDR1 is ENHRY and CDR2 is SYGVKD. V was pared by 8 bases and J by 5 bases, with 7 bases between. CDR3 protein: CAIQNENIQYF. The DNA of the CDR3 is TGTGCCATCCAAAACGAAAACATTCAGTACTTC.

This clone was counted once. The chain joins TRBV10-3 to TRBJ1-1; no firm D call. This CDR3 spans 13 amino acids. V lost 8 bases and J lost 1, with 11 bases in between. Germline V gene lookup returns CDR1 ENHRY and CDR2 SYGVKD. The CDR3 sequence is CAIGSMSNTEAFF. In nucleotides, the CDR3 is TGTGCCATCGGGAGCATGTCGAACACTGAAGCTTTCTTT.

The chain carries TRBV7-9 and TRBJ2-1, with 10 bases identical to TRBD2. CDR1 is SEHNR and CDR2 is FQNEAQ in the germline V gene (reference sequence). V dropped 1 base and J dropped 1; count of bases not matched to a gene: 1. This CDR3 is built from 16 residues. The CDR3 spells CASSLGTSGSYNEQFF. The CDR3 DNA is TGTGCCAGCAGCTTAGGGACTAGCGGATCCTACAATGAGCAGTTCTTC.

The chain has TRBV29-1 and TRBJ1-2; the D is unclear. The V end was cut by 3 bases, the J end by 4 bases, with 12 bases between. Germline V CDR1 and CDR2: SQVTM, ANQGSEA. The CDR3 sequence is 13 residues long. CDR3 amino acids: CSVDGQETYGYTF. In DNA form, the CDR3 reads TGCAGCGTTGACGGGCAGGAAACCTATGGCTACACCTTC.

The chain joins TRBV7-2 to TRBJ2-3; 16 nucleotides agree with TRBD2. The CDR3 runs to 16 residues. The germline V gene encodes CDR1 SGHTA and CDR2 FQGNSA. V dropped 5 bases and J dropped 6; count of bases not matched to a gene: 5. For the CDR3, the DNA is TGTGCCAGCAGCACCCCGGGACTAGCGGGGGGGGATACGCAGTATTTT. Protein sequence: CASSTPGLAGGDTQYF.

The V gene is TRBV28, the J gene TRBJ2-7; D unresolved. CDR3 length equals 16 residues. Germline-derived CDR1 and CDR2 are MDHEN and SYDVKM. V dropped 0 bases and J dropped 6 bases, with 18 bases sitting between them. The CDR3 loop is CASSLWVGPNSPEQYF. The CDR3 DNA is TGTGCCAGCAGTTTATGGGTGGGCCCGAATTCCCCCGAGCAGTACTTC.

This clone was seen once. J is TRBJ2-7 and V is TRBV6-5; 7 bases are shared with TRBD1. V lost 5 bases to trimming and J lost 3 bases; unmatched junction nucleotides: 4. In germline, CDR1 is MNHEY, CDR2 SVGAGI. CDR3 length equals 13 residues. The CDR3 region is CASSQGQHYEQYF. The CDR3 DNA is TGTGCCAGCAGTCAGGGACAGCACTACGAGCAGTACTTC.

This sequence joins TRBV19 and TRBJ1-1; D possibly corresponds to TRBD1 (5 bases). The V gene lost 3 bases and the J gene lost 11 bases, with 19 bases spanning the gap. The CDR3 totals 14 residues. Germline V gene data show CDR1 as LNHDA and CDR2 as SQIVND (reference sequence). The CDR3 reads CASSMGTTRAQAFF. The CDR3 region has the DNA TGTGCCAGTAGTATGGGGACGACGCGCGCGCAGGCTTTCTTT.

V and J are TRBV5-8 and TRBJ2-7, with TRBD1 matching 7 bases. This CDR3 is 14 amino acids long. V shed 2 bases, J shed 3 bases, and the junction held 5 bases outside the gene matches. The V gene's germline CDR1 is SGHTS and CDR2 YDEGEE. In DNA, the CDR3 is TGTGCCAGCAGCTTCCGGACAGGAGGCTACGAGCAGTACTTC. Translating gives CASSFRTGGYEQYF.

V and J are TRBV28 and TRBJ1-1; D unresolved. Trimming took 2 bases from V and 7 from J, leaving 8 bases between them. The CDR3 sequence is 12 residues long. Germline CDR1 reads MDHEN; CDR2 reads SYDVKM. The CDR3: CASSLRPSEAFF. In DNA form, the CDR3 reads TGTGCCAGCAGTTTACGGCCAAGTGAAGCTTTCTTT. Combining the CDR3 with reference TRBV28 and TRBJ1-1 gives the whole variable domain DVKVTQSSRYLVKRTGEKVFLECVQDMDHENMFWYRQDPGLGLRLIYFSYDVKMKEKGDIPEGYSVSREKKERFSLILESASTNQTSMYLCASSLRPSEAFFGQGTRLTVV.

This chain connects TRBV11-2 to TRBJ2-7; D is unclear. The CDR3 spans 11 residues. Germline V gene sequence: CDR1 SGHAT, CDR2 FQNNGV. Trimming removed 3 bases from V and 2 bases from J, with 2 bases in between. CDR3 sequence reads: CASSLAYEQYF. In DNA, the CDR3 is TGTGCCAGCAGCTTGGCCTACGAGCAGTACTTC.

Note on this clone: Other DNA sequences in this specimen translate into the identical CDR3. This chain connects TRBV4-3 to TRBJ1-4; no reliable D call. The length of the CDR3 is 15 residues. Between the trimmed V and J ends, which lost 4 bases and 3 bases, there was a span of 12 bases. CDR1 is LGHNA and CDR2 is YSLEER in the germline V gene. CDR3 sequence: CASSPGRSANEKLFF. The CDR3 DNA follows: TGCGCCAGCAGCCCCGGCAGGTCCGCTAATGAAAAACTGTTTTTT.

The chain recombines TRBV30 with TRBJ1-3; 8 bases are shared with TRBD1. This CDR3 is 13 amino acids long. Per germline, CDR1 GTSNPN and CDR2 SVGIG (reference sequence). The CDR3 loop is CAGTGASGNTIYF. In DNA form, the CDR3 reads TGTGCTGGGACAGGCGCCTCTGGAAACACCATATATTTT. Complete variable domain (other parts from reference TRBV30 and TRBJ1-3): SQTIHQWPATLVQPVGSPLSLECTVEGTSNPNLYWYRQAAGRGLQLLFYSVGIGQISSEVPQNLSASRPQDRQFILSSKKLLLSDSGFYLCAGTGASGNTIYFGEGSWLTVV.

The chain is built from TRBV28 and TRBJ1-4; D may be TRBD1 (5 bases). CDR1 is MDHEN and CDR2 is SYDVKM in the germline V gene. The ends were cut back, 8 bases at V and 8 bases at J, with 9 bases in the middle. The CDR3 loop spans 11 amino acids. The CDR3 is CASGTSEKLFF. In DNA, the CDR3 is TGTGCCAGCGGGACGTCGGAAAAACTGTTTTTT.

This chain connects TRBV5-1 to TRBJ2-5; D remains unclear. The CDR3 length is 12 residues. CDR1 is SGHRS and CDR2 is YFSETQ in the germline V gene. Between the trimmed V and J ends, which lost 10 bases and 3 bases, there was a span of 13 bases. This chain's CDR3 is CASGQEKETQYF. The DNA of the CDR3 is TGCGCCTCGGGCCAGGAAAAAGAGACCCAGTACTTC.

The chain employs TRBV9 and TRBJ1-2; D unclear. This CDR3 region has 14 residues. V lost 0 bases to trimming and J lost 8 bases, with 14 bases between them. Looked up from germline, CDR1 is SGDLS and CDR2 is YYNGEE. The CDR3 DNA follows: TGTGCCAGCAGCGTAGTGAGGGAGGGAAACGGCTACACCTTC. It translates to CASSVVREGNGYTF.

The gene calls are TRBV4-1 and TRBJ1-2, with TRBD1 identical over 7 bases. Per germline, CDR1 MGHRA and CDR2 YSYEKL. After removal of 0 bases from V and 7 bases from J, the junction contained 8 bases not matched to a gene. CDR3 length equals 15 residues. The CDR3 bases are TGCGCCAGCAGCCAAGATGTAAACAGGGGCAGTGGCTACACCTTC. The encoded protein is CASSQDVNRGSGYTF.

This chain uses TRBV2 with TRBJ2-1, with D perhaps matching TRBD2 (5 bases). This CDR3 contains 15 residues. Trimming removed 4 bases at V and 5 bases at J, with 15 bases between. The V gene's germline CDR1 is SNHLY and CDR2 FYNNEI. CDR3 region: CASSVGLRLNNEQFF. CDR3 nucleotides: TGTGCCAGCAGTGTTGGGCTGCGACTAAACAATGAGCAGTTCTTC.

This rearrangement joins TRBV18 to TRBJ1-1; D remains unclear. Germline loops: CDR1 KGHSH, CDR2 LQKENI. CDR3 length: 14 residues. Trimming removed 1 base at V and 4 bases at J, with 10 bases between. CDR3 DNA sequence: TGTGCCAGCTCACCACAAGTTGCGGGCACTGAAGCTTTCTTT. This gives the protein CASSPQVAGTEAFF.